This passage covers 8 T cell receptor beta chains from one sample sequenced in a study of shared clonotypes between healthy human individuals. Sequenced by immunoSEQ multiplex PCR; TCRdb stores in-frame clones only, minus some. This sample has 1,500,000 or so clones, with 97% to 99% found just once. Sequencing used naive CD4+ T cells sorted from blood. Stated subset: CD45RA+ positively selected. The receptors derive from a man younger than 40 in good health.

This clone was counted a single time. The CDR3 DNA sequence: TGTGCCAGCAGCATAACAGACGAGCAGTACTTC. The encoded protein is CASSITDEQYF. This chain connects TRBV5-6 to TRBJ2-7; D is undetermined. This CDR3 contains 11 residues. V was cut by 4 bases and J by 5 bases, with 7 bases left in between. CDR1 SGHDT and CDR2 YYEEEE come from the germline V gene.

The chain uses TRBV4-3 and TRBJ1-4; D is undetermined. This CDR3 region has 14 residues. Trimming stripped 1 base from V and 6 bases from J, with 9 bases between. The V gene's germline CDR1 is LGHNA and CDR2 YSLEER. The CDR3 DNA reads TGCGCCAGCAGCCAAGGACTGTTCGATGAAAAACTGTTTTTT. It encodes CASSQGLFDEKLFF.

The chain has TRBV30 and TRBJ2-6; TRBD1 matches 7 bases. Germline CDR1 is GTSNPN and CDR2 is SVGIG (reference sequence). The CDR3 sequence is 17 residues long. J gave up 2 bases and V 5 bases, and 12 bases lay outside the gene matches. In nucleotides, the CDR3 is TGTGCCTGGGGCCGGGACAGTTTTCCCCCTGGGGCCAACGTCCTGACTTTC. Amino acid sequence: CAWGRDSFPPGANVLTF.

The V and J genes are TRBV6-1 and TRBJ2-3; 8 positions match TRBD1. This CDR3 is 13 amino acids long. After removal of 1 base from V and 10 bases from J, the junction contained 4 bases not matched to a gene. Germline lookup yields CDR1 MNHNS and CDR2 SASEGT. This CDR3 reads CASSEEGQAAQYF. In DNA form, the CDR3 reads TGTGCCAGCAGTGAAGAGGGACAGGCCGCGCAGTATTTT.

The chain has TRBV11-1 and TRBJ2-7; 10 nucleotides agree with TRBD2. Looked up from germline, CDR1 is SGHAT and CDR2 is FQDESV (reference sequence). V dropped 5 bases and J dropped 2; count of bases not matched to a gene: 6. CDR3 length equals 15 residues. CDR3 sequence: CASSRRTSGAYEQYF. The CDR3 DNA reads as TGTGCCAGCAGCCGAAGGACTAGCGGAGCCTACGAGCAGTACTTC.

The CDR3 region has the DNA TGTGCCAGCAGAATGAACACTGAAGCTTTCTTT. Translation gives CASRMNTEAFF. V gene TRBV11-2 combines with J gene TRBJ1-1, with no clear D. The CDR3 is made up of 11 amino acids. V was trimmed by 6 bases and J by 0 bases, leaving 2 bases between them. Germline CDR1 is SGHAT and CDR2 is FQNNGV. Filled out from reference TRBV11-2 and TRBJ1-1, the complete variable domain reads EAGVAQSPRYKIIEKRQSVAFWCNPISGHATLYWYQQILGQGPKLLIQFQNNGVVDDSQLPKDRFSAERLKGVDSTLKIQPAKLEDSAVYLCASRMNTEAFFGQGTRLTVV.

The gene calls are TRBV5-1 and TRBJ2-1; 8 nucleotides agree with TRBD2. In germline, CDR1 is SGHRS, CDR2 YFSETQ. V dropped 6 bases and J dropped 8; count of bases not matched to a gene: 16. This CDR3 comprises 16 residues. The CDR3 coding sequence is TGCGCCAGCAAGGTCCGGGAGGGCCCTCGAGACCATGAGCAGTTCTTC. Translating gives CASKVREGPRDHEQFF.

The J gene is TRBJ2-1, the V gene TRBV14; no reliable D call. Trimming cost V 0 bases and J 5 bases, with 14 bases left between them. Germline V CDR1 and CDR2: SGHDN, FVKESK. The CDR3 sequence is 16 residues long. The CDR3 region is CASSQEVGPSNNEQFF. CDR3 sequence (DNA): TGTGCCAGCAGCCAAGAAGTGGGCCCGTCTAACAATGAGCAGTTCTTC.